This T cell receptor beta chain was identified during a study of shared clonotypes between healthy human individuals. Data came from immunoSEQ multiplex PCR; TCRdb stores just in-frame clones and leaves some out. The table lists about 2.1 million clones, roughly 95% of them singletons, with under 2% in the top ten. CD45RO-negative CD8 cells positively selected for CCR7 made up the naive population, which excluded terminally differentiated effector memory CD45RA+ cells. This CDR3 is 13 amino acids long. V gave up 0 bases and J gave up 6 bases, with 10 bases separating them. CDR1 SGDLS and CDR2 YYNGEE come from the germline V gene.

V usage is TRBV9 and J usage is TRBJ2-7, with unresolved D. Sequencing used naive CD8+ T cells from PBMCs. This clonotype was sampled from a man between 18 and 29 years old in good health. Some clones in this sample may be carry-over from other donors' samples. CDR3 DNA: TGTGCCAGCAGCGTAGGTGAAGGCCTCGAGCAGTACTTC. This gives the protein CASSVGEGLEQYF.